These T cell receptor beta chains were read from a single sample in a study of T cells in Graves' hyperthyroidism and ophthalmopathy. TCRdb ran MiXCR on the multiplex PCR reads and lists one entry per CDR3 protein. The sample consists of about 500,000 distinct CDR3 sequences, around 16% of them appearing once. Specimen: blood. The receptors here all came from a woman between 25 and 40 years old with Graves' ophthalmopathy. The conserved cysteine and the conserved F or W are not part of the CDR3 here.

j_call v_call cdr3_aa
TRBJ1-1 TRBV30 AWNSLRYTEAF
TRBJ2-7 TRBV12-3/TRBV12-4 ASRGVGTYEQY
TRBJ2-7 TRBV4-1 ASSHLEGYEQY
TRBJ2-5 TRBV7-2 ASSQAQSKETQY
TRBJ2-1 TRBV27 ASSSEFNEQF
TRBJ1-4 TRBV28 ASTSPPQSATNEKLF
TRBJ2-1 TRBV14 ASSQDRWGTTRYNEQF
TRBJ2-7 TRBV30 AWSRDRASYEQY
TRBJ1-6 TRBV20-1 SARGTRGDNSPLH
TRBJ1-1 TRBV3-1 ASSQEQVENTEAF
TRBJ1-1 TRBV27 ASSLSATGMNTEAF
TRBJ1-6 TRBV20-1 SALGGGGTLH
TRBJ1-3 TRBV20-1 SAQQPGTWGNTIY
TRBJ1-1 TRBV7-9 ASSLLPWDGAF
TRBJ2-1 TRBV18 ASSPWTSGANEQF
TRBJ2-5 TRBV5-1 ASSPGPLLGETQY
TRBJ1-1 TRBV6-2/TRBV6-3 AGSYSSMWTPNTEAF